These T cell receptor beta chains were read from a single sample in a study of PD-1 blockade in classical Hodgkin lymphoma. Profiling relied on immunoSEQ multiplex PCR, and the TCRdb table lists in-frame clones only, not all of them. Seen here are more than 70,000 clones, 80% to 95% observed once, and the top ten hold about 2.6%. Specimen: peripheral blood mononuclear cells (PBMCs), collected before the second cycle of nivolumab. These receptors came from a human donor with classical Hodgkin lymphoma. The CDR3 runs from the conserved cysteine through the conserved F or W. The D gene is left open where the match is weak. Not every row has a clone size; where given, it reads once, few, many or a size class.

>TRBV6-1|TRBJ2-1|-|-
CASSEGTAPYNEQFF
>TRBV29-1|TRBJ2-2|-|-
CSVVDPLGGELFF
>TRBV30|TRBJ1-1|-|-
CAWISWGGSTEAFF
>TRBV29-1|TRBJ1-1|few|-
CSVGRVAFF
>TRBV18|TRBJ2-7|-|TRBD1
CASSRASGTGGYEQYF
>TRBV7-3|TRBJ2-1|-|TRBD2
CASSFSGTSEEEQFF
>TRBV19|TRBJ2-5|-|-
CASRTTGRETQYF
>TRBV7-6|TRBJ1-1|-|-
CASSAGPSGGAFF
>TRBV2|TRBJ2-1|once|TRBD2
CASILRAGVGFHNEQFF
>TRBV30|TRBJ1-2|-|-
CAWSVGQSYGYTF
>TRBV5-1|TRBJ2-6|-|-
CASRPGSSGANVLTF
>TRBV18|TRBJ1-2|once|TRBD1
CASSQWDREYGYTF
>TRBV10-3|TRBJ2-5|-|TRBD2
CAITREREETQYF
>TRBV5-1|TRBJ2-7|-|TRBD1
CASSRTGVSGYEQYF
>TRBV28|TRBJ2-7|-|-
CASSPRDGSYEQYF
>TRBV19|TRBJ1-2|-|-
CASRPRGGVLGYTF
>TRBV29-1|TRBJ2-3|once|TRBD2
CSVQGQRTSGRGDTQYF
>TRBV4-1|TRBJ1-1|few|-
CASSPETESEAFF
>TRBV19|TRBJ1-4|-|TRBD1
CASSTRQGTEKLFF
>TRBV28|TRBJ2-7|-|-
CASSLQKGRPPYEQYF
>TRBV6-5|TRBJ2-7|-|TRBD2
CASSPIAGAFYEQYF
>TRBV27|TRBJ2-7|-|TRBD1
CASRNTRDRGSNEQYF
>TRBV5-1|TRBJ2-7|-|TRBD2
CASSSRLAFSNEQYF
>TRBV5-6|TRBJ2-7|-|-
CASSLRRDSLTYEQYF
>TRBV5-1|TRBJ2-7|-|TRBD2
CASSLAELAGPVYEQYF
>TRBV11-1|TRBJ2-5|-|-
CASSFSQETQYF
>TRBV27|TRBJ1-2|-|TRBD1
CASSSAQGVRNYGYTF
>TRBV11-1|TRBJ2-2|-|-
CASSFGTWERNTGELFF
>TRBV2|TRBJ2-5|-|TRBD2
CASSGLAGKETQYF